The sequence of this T cell receptor (beta chain) was determined in a study of tumor and adjacent non-tumor tissue in lung cancer. This clonotype was recorded at least ten times. The CDR3 is 14 residues long. Trimming took 0 bases from V and 2 from J, leaving 7 bases between them. Germline V gene data show CDR1 as SGHKS and CDR2 as YYEKEE (reference sequence). Three rounds of nested PCR, following a modified ARM-PCR protocol, produced the TCRbeta library. TCRdb re-called the multiplex PCR reads with MiXCR, one entry per CDR3 protein. This table holds 75,000 to 80,000 distinct CDR3 sequences, roughly 80% found once. The template was RNA from unsorted bulk tissue.

The J gene is TRBJ2-3, the V gene TRBV5-5; D call uncertain. The sample taken for sequencing was lung tumor tissue. This TCR came from a woman aged 45-65 years with non-small cell lung cancer. CDR3 nucleotide sequence: TGTGCCAGCAGCTTGGTTGCGATCACAGATACGCAGTATTTT. Residues: CASSLVAITDTQYF.